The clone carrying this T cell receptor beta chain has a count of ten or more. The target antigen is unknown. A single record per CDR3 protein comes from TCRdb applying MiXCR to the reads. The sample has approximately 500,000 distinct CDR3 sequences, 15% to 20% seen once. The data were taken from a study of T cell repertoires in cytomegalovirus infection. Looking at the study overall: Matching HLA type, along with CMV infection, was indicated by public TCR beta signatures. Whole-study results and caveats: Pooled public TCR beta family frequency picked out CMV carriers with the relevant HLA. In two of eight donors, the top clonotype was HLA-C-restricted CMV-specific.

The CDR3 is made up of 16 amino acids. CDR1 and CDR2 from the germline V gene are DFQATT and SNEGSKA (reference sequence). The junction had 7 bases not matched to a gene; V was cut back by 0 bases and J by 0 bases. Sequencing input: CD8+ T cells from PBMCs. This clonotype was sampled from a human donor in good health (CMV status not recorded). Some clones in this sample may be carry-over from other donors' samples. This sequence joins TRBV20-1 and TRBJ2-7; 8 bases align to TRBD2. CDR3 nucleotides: TGCAGTGCTAGAGATGCGGGAGGACAGAGCTCCTACGAGCAGTACTTC. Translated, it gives CSARDAGGQSSYEQYF.